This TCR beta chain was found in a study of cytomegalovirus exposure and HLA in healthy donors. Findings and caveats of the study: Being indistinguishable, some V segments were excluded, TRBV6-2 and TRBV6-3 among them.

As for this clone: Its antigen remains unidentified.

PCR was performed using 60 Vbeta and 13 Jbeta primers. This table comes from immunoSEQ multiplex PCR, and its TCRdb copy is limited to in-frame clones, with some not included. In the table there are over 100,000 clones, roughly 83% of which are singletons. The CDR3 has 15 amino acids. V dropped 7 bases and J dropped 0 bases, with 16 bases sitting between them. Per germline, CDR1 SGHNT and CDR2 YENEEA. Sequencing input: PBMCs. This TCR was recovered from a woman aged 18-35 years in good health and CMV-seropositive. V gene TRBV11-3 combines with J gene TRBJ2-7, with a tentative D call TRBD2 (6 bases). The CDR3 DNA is TGTGCCAGCACCCCTTCTGGGGGGAACTCCTACGAGCAGTACTTC. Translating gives CASTPSGGNSYEQYF.